Below, 27 T cell receptor beta chains from the same sample are listed, as sequenced in a study of early T cells in non-severe SARS-CoV-2 infection. TCRdb called the 5' RACE reads again in MiXCR, with one record for every CDR3 protein. Among some 73,000 distinct CDR3 sequences, about an eighth were seen once, and the ten largest hold around 3.7%. Sequenced: whole blood. These receptor sequences come from an adult who was a healthcare worker with PCR-confirmed SARS-CoV-2 infection or an uninfected control (not recorded which).

The rearrangement joins TRBV7-9 to TRBJ2-2, with 7 bases aligning to TRBD2. The germline CDR1 and CDR2 sequences are SEHNR and FQNEAQ (reference sequence). The CDR3 has 14 residues. After removal of 2 bases from V and 7 bases from J, the junction contained 4 bases not matched to a gene. The CDR3 loop is CASSLILASGELFF. CDR3 bases: TGTGCCAGCAGCTTAATACTAGCGAGCGGGGAGCTGTTTTTT.

This clonotype was seen only a few times. The chain couples TRBV2 to TRBJ2-5; D not resolved. V was shortened by 8 bases and J by 5 bases, with 9 bases between the two germline ends. This CDR3 has 11 residues. Germline values: CDR1 SNHLY, CDR2 FYNNEI. CDR3 bases: TGTGCCAGCGGCCCTGGGGAGACCCAGTACTTC. Translation: CASGPGETQYF.

The chain combines TRBV5-4 with TRBJ2-7; tentative D call: TRBD2 (6 bases). The CDR3 runs to 16 residues. The V gene's germline CDR1 is SGHNT and CDR2 YYREEE (reference sequence). Trimming stripped 3 bases from V and 3 bases from J, with 19 bases between. The CDR3 DNA sequence: TGTGCCAGCAGCTCCGGGGGAGCCGCTTCCCTCTACGAGCAGTACTTC. It is translated as CASSSGGAASLYEQYF.

The V call is TRBV28, the J call TRBJ1-2, with D unresolved. In germline, CDR1 is MDHEN, CDR2 SYDVKM. The CDR3 contains 11 residues. V was trimmed by 1 base and J by 5 bases, leaving 2 bases between them. CDR3 in amino acids: CASSLYYGYTF. The CDR3 nucleotides read TGTGCCAGCAGTTTATATTATGGCTACACCTTC.

The chain recombines TRBV5-5 with TRBJ2-5, with D possibly matching TRBD1 (6 bases). Trimming stripped 1 base from V and 4 bases from J, with 11 bases between. The CDR3 has 14 amino acids. CDR1 and CDR2 (germline): SGHKS, YYEKEE (reference sequence). The CDR3 region is CASSLRGSRETQYF. The CDR3 DNA reads as TGTGCCAGCAGCTTGAGGGGGAGTCGAGAGACCCAGTACTTC.

A few counts support this clonotype. The chain uses TRBV20-1 and TRBJ2-1, with 10 bases lining up with TRBD2. Germline values: CDR1 DFQATT, CDR2 SNEGSKA (reference sequence). The J segment lost 3 bases and the V segment lost 5 bases, leaving 4 bases of the junction unmatched. This CDR3 has 14 amino acids. DNA for the CDR3: TGCAGTGCTTTAGCGGGAGGCGTCTACAATGAGCAGTTCTTC. Encoded protein: CSALAGGVYNEQFF.

This clonotype was observed many times. The V gene is TRBV19, the J gene TRBJ1-5; D remains ambiguous. In germline, CDR1 is LNHDA, CDR2 SQIVND (reference sequence). This CDR3 has 14 residues. V was trimmed by 2 bases and J by 1 base, leaving 6 bases between them. The CDR3: CASSITGSNQPQHF. CDR3 nucleotides: TGTGCCAGTAGTATAACGGGGAGCAATCAGCCCCAGCATTTT. The full variable domain, in which reference TRBV19 and TRBJ1-5 provide the parts outside the CDR3, is DGGITQSPKYLFRKEGQNVTLSCEQNLNHDAMYWYRQDPGQGLRLIYYSQIVNDFQKGDIAEGYSVSREKKESFPLTVTSAQKNPTAFYLCASSITGSNQPQHFGDGTRLSIL.

This clonotype is a singleton in its sample. J is TRBJ1-3 and V is TRBV12-3 or TRBV12-4; tentatively, D is TRBD1 (6 bases). The CDR3 totals 14 residues. V shed 5 bases and J shed 6 bases, with 14 bases lying between them. This CDR3 is CASSDTGFTNTIYF. DNA for the CDR3: TGTGCCAGCAGTGATACAGGGTTCACAAACACCATATATTTT.

The V call is TRBV4-2, the J call TRBJ2-6; no definite D call. The CDR3 loop spans 16 amino acids. Germline V gene lookup returns CDR1 LGHNA and CDR2 YNFKEQ. Trimming removed 2 bases from V and 0 bases from J, with 8 bases in between. The chain's CDR3 is CASSQLSISGANVLTF. CDR3 in DNA: TGTGCCAGCAGCCAACTGAGTATCTCTGGGGCCAACGTCCTGACTTTC.

This clonotype was seen a handful of times. The chain has TRBV30 and TRBJ1-1, with D uncertain. Trimming took off 3 bases at V and 3 bases at J, with 11 bases between the two ends. The germline V gene has CDR1 GTSNPN and CDR2 SVGIG (reference sequence). The CDR3 is 13 residues long. CDR3 amino acids: CAWRVGRYTEAFF. The DNA for the CDR3 is TGTGCCTGGAGGGTAGGTAGATACACTGAAGCTTTCTTT.

This clonotype was detected a few times. V gene TRBV12-3 or TRBV12-4 combines with J gene TRBJ2-3; D possibly corresponds to TRBD2 (5 bases). V was shortened by 7 bases and J by 1 base, with 9 bases between the two germline ends. The CDR3 contains 13 residues. The CDR3 loop is CASTPGGTDTQYF. In nucleotides, the CDR3 is TGTGCCAGCACCCCCGGGGGCACAGATACGCAGTATTTT.

Here the CDR3 DNA reads TGCAGCGTTTGTCACGGGAGGGCCGGAGAGACCCAGTACTTC. Its protein product is CSVCHGRAGETQYF. The chain carries TRBV29-1 and TRBJ2-5; 8 bases agree with TRBD2. The CDR3 sequence is 14 residues long. Germline V gene data show CDR1 as SQVTM and CDR2 as ANQGSEA. V shed 5 bases and J 4 bases; nucleotides not matched to a gene: 9.

This chain uses TRBV24-1 with TRBJ2-5, with D hard to call. Germline assignment: CDR1 KGHDR and CDR2 SFDVKD. Trimming left V 4 bases short and J 2 bases short, with 10 bases between. The CDR3 contains 14 residues. CDR3 loop: CATSDPGPQETQYF. Here the CDR3 DNA reads TGTGCCACCAGTGACCCTGGCCCTCAAGAGACCCAGTACTTC.

This clonotype was recorded a few times. The gene calls are TRBV7-9 and TRBJ2-3, with 9 bases lining up with TRBD2. Germline-derived CDR1 and CDR2 are SEHNR and FQNEAQ (reference sequence). V lost 3 bases and J lost 3; bases outside the gene matches: 4. The CDR3 length is 15 residues. CDR3 region: CASSLASGTTDTQYF. The CDR3 DNA is TGTGCCAGCAGCTTGGCTAGCGGGACAACAGATACGCAGTATTTT.

The rearrangement joins TRBV6-6 to TRBJ2-2; D is unclear. Trimming left V 6 bases short and J 1 base short, with 12 bases between. Germline loops: CDR1 MNHNY, CDR2 SVGAGI (reference sequence). CDR3 length: 15 residues. The CDR3 loop is CASSLVPGNTGELFF. DNA of the CDR3: TGTGCCAGCAGCCTAGTCCCAGGGAACACCGGGGAGCTGTTTTTT.

The gene calls are TRBV6-5 and TRBJ2-7; 11 bases are a match to TRBD1. Germline CDR1 and CDR2: MNHEY and SVGAGI. Germline trimming cut 6 bases from V and 6 bases from J; bases unmatched to any gene: 1. CDR3 size: 12 residues. Here the CDR3 reads CASRGTGGEQYF. In DNA form, the CDR3 reads TGTGCCAGCAGGGGGACAGGGGGCGAGCAGTACTTC.

This clonotype was counted between two and nine times. The chain recombines TRBV18 with TRBJ1-2, with 10 bases identical to TRBD1. Per germline, CDR1 KGHSH and CDR2 LQKENI. The CDR3 runs 16 residues. The J segment lost 6 bases and the V segment lost 5 bases, leaving 12 bases of the junction unmatched. The CDR3 is CASSSGTGVRSDGYTF. As DNA, the CDR3 is TGTGCCAGCTCAAGTGGGACAGGGGTTCGGTCTGATGGCTACACCTTC.

V and J are TRBV28 and TRBJ2-3; 9 positions match TRBD2. The germline V gene has CDR1 MDHEN and CDR2 SYDVKM. The junction had 12 bases not matched to a gene; V was cut back by 4 bases and J by 1 base. The CDR3 length is 18 residues. The CDR3 loop is CASSSPTAGGPGTDTQYF. The CDR3 region has the DNA TGTGCCAGCAGTTCTCCCACGGCGGGAGGGCCAGGCACAGATACGCAGTATTTT.

This clonotype was seen repeatedly, ten times or more. The rearrangement links TRBV19 to TRBJ1-5; no definite D call. The V end was cut by 9 bases, the J end by 2 bases, with 11 bases between. This CDR3 is 13 amino acids long. Germline V gene lookup returns CDR1 LNHDA and CDR2 SQIVND (reference sequence). This chain's CDR3 is CASEDGGNQPQHF. The CDR3 coding sequence is TGTGCCAGCGAGGACGGGGGCAATCAGCCCCAGCATTTT.

V is TRBV12-3 or TRBV12-4 and J is TRBJ1-1; possibly TRBD1 for D (5 bases). This CDR3 spans 15 amino acids. The V and J ends lost 3 bases and 4 bases respectively, with 15 bases between them. Here the CDR3 reads CASSLSKGRVTEAFF. The CDR3 DNA reads TGTGCCAGCAGTTTGAGTAAGGGGAGAGTCACTGAAGCTTTCTTT.

This clonotype was recorded many times. J is TRBJ2-3 and V is TRBV7-2, with D perhaps assigned TRBD1 or TRBD2 (6 bases each). V was cut by 0 bases and J by 0 bases, with 10 bases left in between. The CDR3 extends over 16 amino acids. Germline CDR1 and CDR2: SGHTA and FQGNSA. CDR3 nucleotide sequence: TGTGCCAGCAGCTTAGCCGGGGGCGGGAGCACAGATACGCAGTATTTT. Protein: CASSLAGGGSTDTQYF.

This chain connects TRBV28 to TRBJ1-5; D is unclear. The germline V gene has CDR1 MDHEN and CDR2 SYDVKM. The CDR3 spans 11 residues. V lost 8 bases and J 4 bases, leaving 6 bases between the germline ends. The CDR3 loop reads CASGLNQPQHF. CDR3 DNA: TGTGCCAGCGGGCTGAATCAGCCCCAGCATTTT.

A few counts support this clonotype. The chain is built from TRBV19 and TRBJ1-5; 10 nucleotides agree with TRBD1. V lost 8 bases to trimming and J lost 2 bases; unmatched junction nucleotides: 3. Germline CDR1 LNHDA, CDR2 SQIVND (reference sequence). The CDR3 has 14 amino acids. The CDR3 region is CASVGTGGNQPQHF. As DNA, the CDR3 is TGTGCCAGTGTGGGGACAGGGGGCAATCAGCCCCAGCATTTT.

This chain uses TRBV11-2 with TRBJ2-5; 7 bases fit TRBD2. This CDR3 has 16 residues. V shed 5 bases and J 5 bases; nucleotides not matched to a gene: 14. Germline loops: CDR1 SGHAT, CDR2 FQNNGV. DNA of the CDR3: TGTGCCAGCAGCATGAGGACTAGAGGTTTATCGGAGACCCAGTACTTC. Translating it yields CASSMRTRGLSETQYF. Full variable domain (rest looked up from reference TRBV11-2 and TRBJ2-5): EAGVAQSPRYKIIEKRQSVAFWCNPISGHATLYWYQQILGQGPKLLIQFQNNGVVDDSQLPKDRFSAERLKGVDSTLKIQPAKLEDSAVYLCASSMRTRGLSETQYFGPGTRLLVL.

V usage is TRBV9 and J usage is TRBJ2-1; TRBD2 agrees at 11 bases. V lost 2 bases and J lost 8; bases outside the gene matches: 12. This CDR3 contains 17 residues. CDR1 and CDR2 (germline): SGDLS, YYNGEE. Here the CDR3 reads CASSVTSGSGGRDEQFF. CDR3 nucleotides: TGTGCCAGCAGCGTCACTAGCGGGAGTGGAGGGAGAGATGAGCAGTTCTTC.

On this clonotype: The DNA is left out, because the CDR3 cannot be placed on it with certainty; the CDR3 is given as TCRdb lists it. The chain has TRBV28 and TRBJ1-5. CDR1 and CDR2 (germline): MDHEN, SYDVKM. The CDR3 adds up to 15 amino acids, both ends counted. The CDR3 region is CASSSSAASNQPQHF.

This clonotype was recorded a few times. The rearrangement joins TRBV18 to TRBJ2-1, with unresolved D. Germline V gene lookup returns CDR1 KGHSH and CDR2 LQKENI. V was trimmed by 3 bases and J by 7 bases, leaving 16 bases between them. This CDR3 is built from 15 residues. In DNA form, the CDR3 reads TGTGCCAGCTCACCCGTAGCCGGAGTGAGGAATGAGCAGTTCTTC. Its translation is CASSPVAGVRNEQFF.